This TCR beta chain is drawn from a study of control samples from healthy donors and cancer patients. The V and J ends lost 3 bases and 0 bases, in that order; junction bases with no gene match: 7. CDR3 length: 18 residues. Germline V gene lookup returns CDR1 LGHDT and CDR2 YNNKEL (reference sequence). Profiling relied on immunoSEQ multiplex PCR, and the TCRdb table lists in-frame clones only, not all of them. The sample yields 50,000 to 65,000 clones, approximately 90% seen once. The sequenced sample was PBMCs. The TCR originated in a woman between 50 and 59 years old with colorectal cancer. The chain couples TRBV3-1 (or the pseudogene TRBV3-2) to TRBJ2-1; 11 bases line up with TRBD2. The CDR3 sequence: CASSQRGSGGASYNEQFF. The CDR3 region has the DNA TGTGCCAGCAGCCAGAGGGGTAGCGGGGGGGCCTCCTACAATGAGCAGTTCTTC.